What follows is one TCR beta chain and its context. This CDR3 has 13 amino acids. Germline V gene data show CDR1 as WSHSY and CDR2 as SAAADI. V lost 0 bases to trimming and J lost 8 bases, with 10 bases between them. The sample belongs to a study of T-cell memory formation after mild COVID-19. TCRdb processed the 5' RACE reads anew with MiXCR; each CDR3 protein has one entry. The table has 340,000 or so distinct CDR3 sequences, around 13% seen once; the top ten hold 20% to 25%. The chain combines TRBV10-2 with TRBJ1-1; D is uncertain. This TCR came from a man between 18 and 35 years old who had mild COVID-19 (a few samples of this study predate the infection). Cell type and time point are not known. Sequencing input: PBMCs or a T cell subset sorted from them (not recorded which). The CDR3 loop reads CASSESMGREAFF. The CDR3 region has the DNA TGCGCCAGCAGTGAGTCGATGGGCAGGGAAGCTTTCTTT.